What follows describes a single T cell receptor (beta chain). What it recognizes is unknown. This sample is drawn from a study of cytomegalovirus exposure and HLA in healthy donors. At the level of the study: Caucasian-associated ancestry cluster membership applied to approximately 80% of several hundred genotyped donors.

Study-wide findings and caveats: Most subjects had HLA-A and HLA-B alleles reportedly predicted accurately by TCR beta sequences. A classifier reportedly called cytomegalovirus status with high sensitivity and specificity. The investigators catalogued under 200 TCR beta chains as cytomegalovirus-associated.

This PCR relied on a set of 60 Vbeta primers and 13 Jbeta primers. Sequencing used immunoSEQ multiplex PCR; TCRdb keeps in-frame clones, though not all of them. The table records around 140,000 clones, approximately 71% of them present only once. The CDR3 covers 17 residues. From germline, CDR1 is MGHRA and CDR2 YSYEKL. The V segment lost 8 bases and the J segment 3 bases; nucleotides outside the gene matches: 12. The clonotype was recovered from a woman between 55 and 75 years old in good health and CMV-seronegative. The chain links TRBV4-1 to TRBJ2-1, with TRBD2 matching 11 bases. Sequenced: PBMCs. The CDR3 DNA sequence: TGCGCCAGCTCCCCACTAGCGGGAGTGTATGGCTACAATGAGCAGTTCTTC. Translated, it gives CASSPLAGVYGYNEQFF.